One sample yielded the 6 T cell receptor beta chains listed below, sequenced in a study of CD8+ T cells in alopecia areata. The authors extracted RNA and reverse transcribed it into cDNA as the sequencing template. Sequencing was performed with immunoSEQ multiplex PCR; in TCRdb, only in-frame clones are kept and a portion is missing. The sample includes 110,000 or so clones, 35% to 40% of them seen just once. Sequencing was carried out using CD4+ T cells sorted from blood. Every receptor here comes from a human donor with alopecia areata.

This clone showed up just a few times. The chain links TRBV28 to TRBJ2-7; 9 bases are a match to TRBD2. Germline loops: CDR1 MDHEN, CDR2 SYDVKM. V shed 7 bases and J 4 bases; nucleotides not matched to a gene: 11. This CDR3 has 15 amino acids. This CDR3 is CASTLDLAGKYEQYF. The CDR3 DNA sequence: TGTGCCAGCACTCTAGACCTAGCGGGAAAGTACGAGCAGTACTTC.

This chain links TRBV9 with TRBJ2-3; 11 nucleotides line up with TRBD2. Germline loops: CDR1 SGDLS, CDR2 YYNGEE. The trim removed 6 bases at V and 4 bases at J, leaving 7 bases unmatched. The CDR3 is 15 residues long. The CDR3 DNA reads TGTGCCAGCAACCTAGCGGGAGGAGGGGCAGATACGCAGTATTTT. This translates into CASNLAGGGADTQYF.

The table lists this clone with a few counts. The gene calls are TRBV14 and TRBJ2-3; 11 positions match TRBD1. The CDR3 spans 15 residues. Trimming removed 7 bases from V and 5 bases from J; junction bases left unmatched: 8. Looked up from germline, CDR1 is SGHDN and CDR2 is FVKESK. CDR3 in DNA: TGTGCCAGCACCGCCGCGGGGACAGGGGGAGATACGCAGTATTTT. Translated, it gives CASTAAGTGGDTQYF.

In its sample, this clone was seen a few times. V usage is TRBV28 and J usage is TRBJ2-2; D is undetermined. This CDR3 comprises 12 residues. Between the trimmed V and J ends, which lost 5 bases and 6 bases, there was a span of 7 bases. Germline CDR1 MDHEN, CDR2 SYDVKM. For the CDR3, the DNA is TGTGCCAGCAGTCTCTGGTCCGGGGAGCTGTTTTTT. Its protein product is CASSLWSGELFF.

This clone was recorded a few times. This chain links TRBV29-1 with TRBJ2-7; D remains ambiguous. V lost 6 bases and J lost 0, with 12 bases in between. The germline V gene has CDR1 SQVTM and CDR2 ANQGSEA. This CDR3 has 13 amino acids. The CDR3: CSVTRASSYEQYF. Here the CDR3 DNA reads TGCAGCGTAACTCGGGCTAGCTCCTACGAGCAGTACTTC.

This sequence joins TRBV28 and TRBJ2-4, with 9 bases lining up with TRBD1. CDR3 size: 15 residues. The junction had 8 bases not matched to a gene; V was cut back by 6 bases and J by 5 bases. Looked up from germline, CDR1 is MDHEN and CDR2 is SYDVKM. CDR3 region: CASSTGTGIQNIQYF. Written as DNA, the CDR3 is TGTGCCAGCAGCACCGGGACAGGGATCCAAAACATTCAGTACTTC.